Below, 7 T cell receptor beta chains from the same sample are listed, as sequenced in a study of T cells in localized non-small cell lung cancer. Sequencing was performed with immunoSEQ multiplex PCR; in TCRdb, only in-frame clones are kept and a portion is missing. The data hold tens of thousands of clones, with roughly 89% observed a single time. Specimen: peripheral blood, collected before any cancer treatment. Receptors were obtained from a man aged 35 to 69 with stage I squamous cell lung carcinoma.

The chain joins TRBV25-1 to TRBJ1-4, with TRBD1 matching over 9 bases. The germline V gene has CDR1 MGHDK and CDR2 SYGVNS. The CDR3 is made up of 15 amino acids. V was pared by 2 bases and J by 10 bases, with 8 bases of the junction left unmatched. This chain's CDR3 is CASSEAGQGMVKLFF. The DNA for the CDR3 is TGTGCCAGCAGTGAAGCCGGACAGGGGATGGTAAAACTGTTTTTT.

The V call is TRBV18, the J call TRBJ1-1, with D unresolved. Germline V gene sequence: CDR1 KGHSH, CDR2 LQKENI. The CDR3 is made up of 14 amino acids. Between the trimmed V and J ends, which lost 0 bases and 4 bases, there was a span of 9 bases. CDR3 in DNA: TGTGCCAGCTCACCACCTTCTGGAGTCACTGAAGCTTTCTTT. It yields the protein CASSPPSGVTEAFF.

The chain uses TRBV27 and TRBJ1-1, with 7 bases fitting TRBD1. The V gene end was trimmed by 5 bases and the J gene end by 1 base; junction bases not matched to a gene: 7. The V gene's germline CDR1 is MNHEY and CDR2 SMNVEV (reference sequence). This CDR3 contains 15 residues. The CDR3: CASSTKGQKNTEAFF. DNA of the CDR3: TGTGCCAGCAGTACTAAGGGACAGAAGAACACTGAAGCTTTCTTT.

V gene TRBV11-2 combines with J gene TRBJ2-4; 8 positions agree with TRBD1. The ends lost 4 bases at V and 10 bases at J; junction bases unmatched: 3. CDR3 length equals 12 residues. Germline CDR1 is SGHAT and CDR2 is FQNNGV. CDR3 coding DNA: TGTGCCAGCAGCTACAGGGGGGATATTCAGTACTTC. As protein: CASSYRGDIQYF.

V usage is TRBV4-3 and J usage is TRBJ1-5; 11 bases fit TRBD1. This CDR3 has 15 amino acids. Trimming at V came to 3 bases and at J to 2 bases, leaving 0 bases not matched to a gene. Per germline, CDR1 LGHNA and CDR2 YSLEER. Written as DNA, the CDR3 is TGCGCCAGCAGCCAGGGACAGGGGGGCAATCAGCCCCAGCATTTT. Amino acids: CASSQGQGGNQPQHF.

The J gene is TRBJ2-2, the V gene TRBV5-8, with D perhaps TRBD2 (6 bases). In germline, CDR1 is SGHTS, CDR2 YDEGEE. Trimming pared 4 bases from V and 0 bases from J, leaving 19 bases between. This CDR3 comprises 18 residues. DNA for the CDR3: TGTGCCAGCAGCCACTGGACGGGAGATTATTCGAACACCGGGGAGCTGTTTTTT. Translation gives CASSHWTGDYSNTGELFF.

The chain joins TRBV15 to TRBJ2-5, with D possibly matching TRBD2 (6 bases). Trimming shortened V by 0 bases and J by 4 bases, and 12 bases separated the two germline ends. Germline V gene sequence: CDR1 LNHNV, CDR2 YYDKDF (reference sequence). This CDR3 has 15 amino acids. CDR3 coding DNA: TGTGCCACCAGCAGAGATCGGGGGTGGAGAGAGACCCAGTACTTC. Translation gives CATSRDRGWRETQYF.